The clone carrying this T cell receptor (beta chain) appeared a single time. Trimming cost V 2 bases and J 8 bases; bases outside gene matches: 6. The germline CDR1 and CDR2 sequences are MNHEY and SVGAGI. The CDR3 totals 14 residues. Seattle cases were enrolled at active infection and followed longitudinally. This entry belongs to a study of blood T cell repertoires in COVID-19. Study at large: The samples span acute and convalescent COVID-19 from the United States, Italy and Spain. Sample material is recorded as cDNA or gDNA derived from T cells, B-cell-depleted T cells, or PBMCs.

The data were produced by immunoSEQ multiplex PCR, yet TCRdb's version contains in-frame clones alone and is incomplete. The table lists some 64,000 clones, around 77% of them singletons. What was sequenced was peripheral blood. This clonotype was sampled from a woman aged 70-85 years with COVID-19, enrolled during active disease. The chain is built from TRBV6-5 and TRBJ2-1; 7 bases agree with TRBD1. CDR3 bases: TGTGCCAGCAGTTACAGGGGGCGCAGGGATGAGCAGTTCTTC. The encoded protein is CASSYRGRRDEQFF.